This T cell receptor beta chain was sequenced during a study of blood T cell repertoires in COVID-19. Study-level information: Donors in the United States, Italy and Spain gave samples during acute or convalescent COVID-19. Nucleic acid was either cDNA or gDNA, and it came from T cells, B-cell-depleted T cells, or PBMCs.

V lost 1 base, J lost 0 bases, and 13 bases lay in between. The CDR3 sequence is 16 residues long. Germline-derived CDR1 and CDR2 are LNHNV and YYDKDF (reference sequence). As processed by the authors: Counts of nucleated cells, estimated from reference gene primer amplification, were obtained. Some clones are missing from TCRdb's copy, which holds only in-frame ones; the method was immunoSEQ multiplex PCR. D and trimming come from the DNA, and the V and J calls and clone size come from that table. The repertoire holds tens of thousands of clones, with about three quarters as singletons. The chain recombines TRBV15 with TRBJ2-7; weak D call: TRBD1 (5 bases). The sample consisted of peripheral blood. This clonotype was sampled from a human donor in a cohort sampled during active COVID-19. CDR3 DNA sequence: TGTGCCACCAGCAGAGCCTTTTGGGGCAGCTCCTACGAGCAGTACTTC. It translates to CATSRAFWGSSYEQYF.